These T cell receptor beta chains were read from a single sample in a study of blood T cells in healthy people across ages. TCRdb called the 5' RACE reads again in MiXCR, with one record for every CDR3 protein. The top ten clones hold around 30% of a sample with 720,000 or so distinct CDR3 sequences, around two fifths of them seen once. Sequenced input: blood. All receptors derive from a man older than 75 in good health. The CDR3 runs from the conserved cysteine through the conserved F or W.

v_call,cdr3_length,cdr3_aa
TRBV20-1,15,CSARVVADQSYEQYF
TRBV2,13,CASSERVNTEAFF
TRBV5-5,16,CASSQTGGATNEKLFF
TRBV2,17,CASRNRGLADLGETQYF
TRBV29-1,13,CSVEPFSYNEQFF
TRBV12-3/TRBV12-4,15,CASSFQGDWRSEQYF
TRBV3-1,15,CASSQELFSNYGYTF
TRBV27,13,CASSANRVGEQYF
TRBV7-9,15,CASSPRDRDYNEQYF
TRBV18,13,CASARDFFDEQYF
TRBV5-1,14,CASSSGQENSPLHF
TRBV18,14,CASSPPGRWETQYF
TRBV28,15,CASSWRTGTNSPLHF
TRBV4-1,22,CASSPGYGPGLAGGLLTDTQYF
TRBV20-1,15,CSATKPGTPPYEQYF
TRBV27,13,CASSKATIYEQYF
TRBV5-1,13,CASSLDRIEEQFF
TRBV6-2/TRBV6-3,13,CASSVQGLETQYF
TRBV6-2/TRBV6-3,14,CASSYSRQSGTQYF
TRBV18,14,CASSPNQNRETQYF
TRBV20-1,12,CSARAGDYEQYF
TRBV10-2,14,CASSGEYGSYEQYF
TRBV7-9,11,CASSSSHGYTF
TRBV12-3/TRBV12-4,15,CASSFGGGAKETQYF
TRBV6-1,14,CASSEGGRAHTIYF
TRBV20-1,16,CSARDIARGLNNEQFF
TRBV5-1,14,CASSLEPRGNEQFF
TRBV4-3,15,CASSQSRGLGNEQFF
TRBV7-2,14,CASSTGGRGNEQYF
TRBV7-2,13,CASSASLVSEQYF
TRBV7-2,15,CASSLGGAFADTQYF
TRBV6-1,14,CASSSQGRLKTQYF
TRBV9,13,CASSFIQGETQYF
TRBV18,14,CASSPRLTKNIQYF
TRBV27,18,CASSPMTGWTAKNEKLFF
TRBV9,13,CASSGGASNEQYF
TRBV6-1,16,CASSEVAAATNEKLFF
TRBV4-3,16,CASSQSPLGSYNEQFF
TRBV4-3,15,CASSPRGTVSTEAFF
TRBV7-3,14,CASSPGDQGGIQYF
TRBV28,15,CASSRTGVSSYEQYF
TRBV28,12,CASSRSVETQYF
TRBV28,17,CASSPSGHQAFHNEQFF
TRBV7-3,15,CASSSRGLPFNEQYF
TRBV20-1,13,CSARVGPTDTQYF